The 21 T cell receptor beta chains presented below share a single source sample, sequenced in a study of T cells in Graves' hyperthyroidism and ophthalmopathy. From RNA transcripts, TCR beta CDR3 regions were amplified. With the HTBI primer set, the TCR CDR3 went through a first round of RT-PCR. MiXCR, applied by TCRdb to the multiplex PCR reads, yields one record per CDR3 protein. The table includes about 400,000 distinct CDR3 sequences, over 12% detected once. The sequenced sample consisted of blood. The receptors were gathered from a man aged 45-60 years with Graves' ophthalmopathy.

This clonotype was detected ten times or more. The V gene is TRBV28, the J gene TRBJ2-7, with D possibly matching TRBD1 (6 bases). V was shortened by 5 bases and J by 5 bases, with 16 bases between the two germline ends. CDR3 length equals 14 residues. Per the germline V gene, CDR1 is MDHEN and CDR2 is SYDVKM. The CDR3 region has the DNA TGTGCCAGCAGTCCTACGACAGGAGGACACGAGCAGTACTTC. Its protein is CASSPTTGGHEQYF.

Comments on this clonotype: Being one base from a much bigger clone, this may be a read error. This chain connects TRBV27 to TRBJ2-4; tentatively, D is TRBD2 (6 bases). The DNA end lines up better with TRBJ2-5; the J call may be wrong. Germline CDR1 and CDR2: MNHEY and SMNVEV (reference sequence). This CDR3 is built from 16 residues. The CDR3 nucleotides are TGTGCCAGCAGTTCATGGACGATCTCGGGGAGGGAGACCCAGTACTTC. Protein sequence: CASSSWTISGRETQYF.

This clonotype appeared a few times. CDR3 sequence reads: CATSDWASSTGEQYF. In DNA form, the CDR3 reads TGTGCCACCAGTGATTGGGCTAGCAGTACGGGCGAGCAGTACTTC. This chain uses TRBV24-1 with TRBJ2-7; possibly TRBD2 for D (5 bases). The germline V gene encodes CDR1 KGHDR and CDR2 SFDVKD. The ends were cut back, 2 bases at V and 6 bases at J, with 16 bases in the middle. The CDR3 covers 15 residues.

The rearrangement links TRBV29-1 to TRBJ2-3, with 11 bases fitting TRBD2. The germline V gene has CDR1 SQVTM and CDR2 ANQGSEA. V shed 1 base and J 0 bases; nucleotides not matched to a gene: 6. CDR3 length: 17 residues. CDR3 loop: CSVEGDRLAGSTDTQYF. The DNA of the CDR3 is TGCAGCGTTGAAGGTGACAGACTAGCGGGGAGCACAGATACGCAGTATTTT.

The chain recombines TRBV19 with TRBJ2-4; D possibly corresponds to TRBD1 (5 bases). The V gene's germline CDR1 is LNHDA and CDR2 SQIVND (reference sequence). This CDR3 contains 14 residues. Trimming removed 3 bases from V and 7 bases from J, with 13 bases in between. CDR3 nucleotide sequence: TGTGCCAGTAGTATTAGGGGCCCCCAGAACATTCAGTACTTC. As protein: CASSIRGPQNIQYF.

This clonotype was observed a handful of times. V and J are TRBV5-1 and TRBJ2-3; TRBD2 agrees at 9 bases. The germline V gene encodes CDR1 SGHRS and CDR2 YFSETQ. With 2 bases clipped from V and 3 bases from J, the junction kept 7 bases outside the gene matches. This CDR3 has 16 residues. In DNA form, the CDR3 reads TGCGCCAGCAGCTTCCGAGCGGGAGGCGTTACAGATACGCAGTATTTT. Protein sequence: CASSFRAGGVTDTQYF. The full variable domain, rest sourced from reference TRBV5-1 and TRBJ2-3, is KAGVTQTPRYLIKTRGQQVTLSCSPISGHRSVSWYQQTPGQGLQFLFEYFSETQRNKGNFPGRFSGRQFSNSRSEMNVSTLELGDSALYLCASSFRAGGVTDTQYFGPGTRLTVL.

V is TRBV19 and J is TRBJ1-1, with D unclear. The V gene lost 8 bases and the J gene lost 1 base, with 11 bases spanning the gap. This CDR3 comprises 13 residues. Germline V gene data show CDR1 as LNHDA and CDR2 as SQIVND (reference sequence). CDR3 nucleotides: TGTGCCAGTGTATTGGCGGCGAACACTGAAGCTTTCTTT. Its translation: CASVLAANTEAFF.

The chain uses TRBV20-1 and TRBJ1-4; 12 positions match TRBD1. V shed 5 bases and J 5 bases; nucleotides not matched to a gene: 9. Per the germline V gene, CDR1 is DFQATT and CDR2 is SNEGSKA (reference sequence). The CDR3 totals 16 residues. The CDR3 sequence is CSARPGTGGANEKLFF. DNA of the CDR3: TGCAGTGCTCGTCCCGGGACAGGGGGCGCGAATGAAAAACTGTTTTTT.

This chain joins TRBV5-1 and TRBJ2-7; 9 positions match TRBD1. This CDR3 spans 15 amino acids. V lost 4 bases, J lost 5 bases, and 10 bases stayed unmatched. Germline V CDR1 and CDR2: SGHRS, YFSETQ. CDR3 protein: CASSPYRDRADEQYF. The CDR3 DNA reads TGCGCCAGCAGCCCATACCGGGACAGGGCCGACGAGCAGTACTTC.

This clonotype was observed many times. The chain links TRBV20-1 to TRBJ2-3; TRBD2 matches at 9 bases. J was trimmed by 4 bases and V by 3 bases; bases with no gene match: 8. Germline V CDR1 and CDR2: DFQATT, SNEGSKA (reference sequence). CDR3 length: 15 residues. The CDR3 nucleotides are TGCAGTGCTAGTTTTGGCGGGAGGGTCGCAGATACGCAGTATTTT. It codes for CSASFGGRVADTQYF.

In this sample, this clonotype turned up many times. The genes are TRBV5-1 and TRBJ2-3; weak D call: TRBD1 (5 bases). V was trimmed by 0 bases and J by 2 bases, leaving 10 bases between them. The CDR3 loop spans 15 amino acids. CDR1 and CDR2 (germline): SGHRS, YFSETQ. As DNA, the CDR3 is TGCGCCAGCAGCTTGGTCCAGGACAACACAGATACGCAGTATTTT. This sequence encodes CASSLVQDNTDTQYF.

V usage is TRBV27 and J usage is TRBJ2-1; 13 positions match TRBD2. This CDR3 region has 18 residues. Germline CDR1 MNHEY, CDR2 SMNVEV (reference sequence). With 3 bases clipped from V and 2 bases from J, the junction kept 7 bases outside the gene matches. As DNA, the CDR3 is TGTGCCAGCAGTTTCCCCACGGGACTAGCGGGGCCCTACAATGAGCAGTTCTTC. It specifies CASSFPTGLAGPYNEQFF.

This clonotype has a single count. The V and J genes are TRBV20-1 and TRBJ2-7; 7 bases fit TRBD2. The CDR3 is 15 residues long. V lost 0 bases and J lost 0; bases outside the gene matches: 5. The germline V gene encodes CDR1 DFQATT and CDR2 SNEGSKA (reference sequence). CDR3 protein: CSARDVSGDSYEQYF. The CDR3, as DNA: TGCAGTGCTAGAGATGTGAGCGGGGACTCCTACGAGCAGTACTTC.

This clonotype has just a few counts. The chain combines TRBV10-3 with TRBJ2-7, with 7 nucleotides matching TRBD1. The germline V gene has CDR1 ENHRY and CDR2 SYGVKD. This CDR3 contains 15 residues. Germline trimming cut 7 bases from V and 0 bases from J; bases unmatched to any gene: 9. For the CDR3, the DNA is TGTGCCATCAACAAGCTACAGGGGACCTCCTACGAGCAGTACTTC. Amino acid sequence: CAINKLQGTSYEQYF.

The gene calls are TRBV6-1 and TRBJ1-5, with TRBD1 matching over 10 bases. CDR1 and CDR2 (germline): MNHNS, SASEGT. CDR3 length: 13 amino acids. V was pared by 11 bases and J by 3 bases, with 4 bases of the junction left unmatched. The CDR3 loop is CAGRQGANQPQHF. The CDR3 DNA sequence: TGTGCCGGACGACAGGGGGCCAATCAGCCCCAGCATTTT.

This clonotype came up a few times. The chain joins TRBV5-8 to TRBJ2-3, with D perhaps assigned TRBD1 or TRBD2 (5 bases each). Trimming stripped 4 bases from V and 6 bases from J, with 12 bases between. Germline CDR1 and CDR2: SGHTS and YDEGEE. CDR3 length equals 13 residues. CDR3 amino acids: CASSAPGDDTQYF. The CDR3 nucleotides are TGTGCCAGCAGCGCCCCCGGGGACGATACGCAGTATTTT.

This clonotype was seen repeatedly, ten times or more. The V call is TRBV7-2, the J call TRBJ2-5, with a tentative D call TRBD2 (6 bases). The V and J ends lost 5 bases and 4 bases respectively, with 11 bases between them. The CDR3 extends over 13 amino acids. Germline CDR1 reads SGHTA; CDR2 reads FQGNSA. CDR3 DNA sequence: TGTGCCAGCAGCCCGGAAGCGGGAGAGACCCAGTACTTC. The encoded protein is CASSPEAGETQYF.

This clonotype was seen a handful of times. This clone may be a read error of a much larger clone one base away. The V gene is TRBV20-1, the J gene TRBJ2-3; possible D gene TRBD2, 6 bases. CDR1 is DFQATT, CDR2 SNEGSKA, per germline (reference sequence). There are 15 residues in the CDR3. V lost 0 bases, J lost 2 bases, and 12 bases lay in between. CDR3 DNA: TGCAGTGCTAGAGAGGGTAGCGGATACACAGATACGCAGTATTTT. This encodes CSAREGSGYTDTQYF.

The table lists this clonotype with many counts. The rearrangement uses TRBV27 and TRBJ2-4; no definite D call. V was clipped by 5 bases and J by 5 bases, with 13 bases between them. Germline V CDR1 and CDR2: MNHEY, SMNVEV (reference sequence). This CDR3 is built from 14 residues. The CDR3 loop is CASSPFRDQNIQYF. The CDR3, as DNA: TGTGCCAGCAGTCCCTTTAGGGATCAAAACATTCAGTACTTC.

The chain is built from TRBV9 and TRBJ2-3; D is unresolved. CDR3 size: 15 residues. Germline CDR1 reads SGDLS; CDR2 reads YYNGEE. Trimming shortened V by 6 bases and J by 1 base, and 15 bases separated the two germline ends. CDR3 sequence reads: CASTKGQDRTDTQYF. CDR3 DNA: TGTGCCAGCACTAAAGGGCAGGATCGCACAGATACGCAGTATTTT.

This clonotype was counted many times. The chain has TRBV5-1 and TRBJ1-6, with 7 positions matching TRBD1. With V trimmed by 8 bases and J by 9 bases, 17 bases remained unmatched. The germline gives CDR1 SGHRS, CDR2 YFSETQ. The CDR3 loop spans 16 amino acids. CDR3 region: CASPTHVRQGSSPLHF. The DNA for the CDR3 is TGCGCCAGTCCTACCCACGTCCGACAGGGAAGTTCACCCCTCCACTTT.